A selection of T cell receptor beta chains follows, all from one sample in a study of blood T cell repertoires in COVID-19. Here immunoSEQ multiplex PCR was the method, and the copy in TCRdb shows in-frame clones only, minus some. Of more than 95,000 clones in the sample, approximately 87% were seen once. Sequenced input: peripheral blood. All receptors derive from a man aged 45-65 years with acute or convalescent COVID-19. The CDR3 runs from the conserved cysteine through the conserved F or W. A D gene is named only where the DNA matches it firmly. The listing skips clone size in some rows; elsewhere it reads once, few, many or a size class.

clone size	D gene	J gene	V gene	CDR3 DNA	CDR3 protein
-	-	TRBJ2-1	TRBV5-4	TGTGCCAGCAGCTTGGCCAGGGGTTCCCACAATGAGCAGTTCTTC	CASSLARGSHNEQFF
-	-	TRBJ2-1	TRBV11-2	TGTGCCAGCAGCCCAGGGGGGGCGGGAGGACAATACAATGAGCAGTTCTTC	CASSPGGAGGQYNEQFF
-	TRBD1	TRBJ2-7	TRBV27	TGTGCCAGCAGTTACAGCCGGGACAGTGCCTACGAGCAGTACTTC	CASSYSRDSAYEQYF
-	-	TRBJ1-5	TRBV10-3	TGTGCCATCAGCAGACAGACAAATCAGCCCCAGCATTTT	CAISRQTNQPQHF
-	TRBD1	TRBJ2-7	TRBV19	TGTGCCAGTAGTAAAAGGACAGGATTCTACGAGCAGTACTTC	CASSKRTGFYEQYF
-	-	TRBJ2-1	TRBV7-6	TGTGCCAGCAGCTTAGACTCCCCTGAGGTCGACAATGAGCAGTTCTTC	CASSLDSPEVDNEQFF
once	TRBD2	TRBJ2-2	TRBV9	TGTGCCAGCAGCGTAGCGTCTAGCGGGGCCCCCGGGGAGCTGTTTTTT	CASSVASSGAPGELFF
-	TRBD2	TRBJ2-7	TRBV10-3	TGTGCCATCAGTGGTCTAGCGGGAAACGAGCAGTACTTC	CAISGLAGNEQYF
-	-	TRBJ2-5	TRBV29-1	TGCAGCGTTGCACAGGGCGGGGAGACCCAGTACTTC	CSVAQGGETQYF
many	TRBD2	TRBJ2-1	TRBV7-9	TGTGCCAGCAGCCTCCTCACTAGCGGGAGTGTCAATGAGCAGTTCTTC	CASSLLTSGSVNEQFF
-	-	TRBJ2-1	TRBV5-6	TGTGCCAGCAGTAAGCTAGGGGGAACCTACAATGAGCAGTTCTTC	CASSKLGGTYNEQFF
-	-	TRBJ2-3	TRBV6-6	TGTGCCAGCATGTCGGGAGCAGATACGCAGTATTTT	CASMSGADTQYF
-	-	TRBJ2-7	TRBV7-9	TGTGCCAGCAGCTTTAGGGGTGGATACGAGCAGTACTTC	CASSFRGGYEQYF
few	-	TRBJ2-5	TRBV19	TGTGCCAGTAGTATGTCGCGGGGCCAAGAGACCCAGTACTTC	CASSMSRGQETQYF
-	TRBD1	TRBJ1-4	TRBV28	TGTGCCAGCAGTCGGACAGGGATGGATGAAAAACTGTTTTTT	CASSRTGMDEKLFF
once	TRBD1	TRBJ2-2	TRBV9	TGTGCCAGCAGGGGTACAGGGGGGAGCACCGGGGAGCTGTTTTTT	CASRGTGGSTGELFF
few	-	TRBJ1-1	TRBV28	TGTGCCAGCAGTTTACCAACAGAGAACACTGAAGCTTTCTTT	CASSLPTENTEAFF
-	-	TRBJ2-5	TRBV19	TGTGCCAGTAGGCGGACCGGGACATTCAAAGAGACCCAGTACTTC	CASRRTGTFKETQYF
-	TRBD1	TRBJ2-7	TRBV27	TGTGCCAGTAGGACAGGGCACTACGAGCAGTACTTC	CASRTGHYEQYF
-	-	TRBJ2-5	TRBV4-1	TGCGCCAGCAGCCATCCCCAGGGACTCCTAGGATCTGAAGAGACCCAGTACTTC	CASSHPQGLLGSEETQYF
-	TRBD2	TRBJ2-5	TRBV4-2	TGTGCCAGCAGCCAAGTGACGGCGGGGGGGAGAGAGACCCAGTACTTC	CASSQVTAGGRETQYF
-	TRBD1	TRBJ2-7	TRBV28	TGTGCCAGCAGTTTAACAGGGGCTACCTACGAGCAGTACTTC	CASSLTGATYEQYF
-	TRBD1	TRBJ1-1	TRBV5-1	TGCGCCAGCAGCTCGGGACAGCTGAACACTGAAGCTTTCTTT	CASSSGQLNTEAFF
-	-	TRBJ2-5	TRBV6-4	TGTGCCAGCAGACCAGGGAAGACGGAGACCCAGTACTTC	CASRPGKTETQYF
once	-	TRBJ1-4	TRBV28	TGTGCCAGCAGACCGGACGGGGGTAATGAAAAACTGTTTTTT	CASRPDGGNEKLFF
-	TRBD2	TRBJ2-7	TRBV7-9	TGTGCCAGCAGCCTATTTATAGGTCCGGCGGGAGGGTTTTACGAGCAGTACTTC	CASSLFIGPAGGFYEQYF
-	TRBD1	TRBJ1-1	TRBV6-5	TGTGCCAGCAGTACCCGACAGGGGAGGGACACTGAAGCTTTCTTT	CASSTRQGRDTEAFF
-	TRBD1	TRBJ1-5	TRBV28	TGTGCCAGCACTGAGGGACAGGGGCGAAATCAGCCCCAGCATTTT	CASTEGQGRNQPQHF
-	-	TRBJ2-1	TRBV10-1	TGCGCCAGCAGTGATTATCAGAATGAGCAGTTCTTC	CASSDYQNEQFF
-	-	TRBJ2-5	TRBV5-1	TGCGCCAGCAGCTTGTTTACGGGCTATCAGGGGGAGACCCAGTACTTC	CASSLFTGYQGETQYF
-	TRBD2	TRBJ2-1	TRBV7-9	TGTGCCAGCAGCTCCAGGGGACTAGCGTACTACAATGAGCAGTTCTTC	CASSSRGLAYYNEQFF
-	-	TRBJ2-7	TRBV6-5	TGTGCCAGCAGGTTTAGGGAGAAGGGCTCCTACGAGCAGTACTTC	CASRFREKGSYEQYF
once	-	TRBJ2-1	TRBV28	TGTGCCAGCAGTTCCACCTACAATGAGCAGTTCTTC	CASSSTYNEQFF
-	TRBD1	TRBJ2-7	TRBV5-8	TGTGCCAGCAGCACCTGGGACAGGGGGCGCGAGCAGTACTTC	CASSTWDRGREQYF
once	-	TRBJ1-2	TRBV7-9	TGTGCCAGCATGGAAGGCAGGGGCAATGGCTACACCTTC	CASMEGRGNGYTF
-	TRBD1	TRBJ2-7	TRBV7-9	TGTGCCAGCAGCGGGACAGGACGGCAGTACTTC	CASSGTGRQYF
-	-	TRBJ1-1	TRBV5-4	TGTGCCAGCAGCTTCATCGGGATCGGGGGGACTGAAGCTTTCTTT	CASSFIGIGGTEAFF
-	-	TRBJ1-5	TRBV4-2	TGTGCCAGCAGCCAAGACTCCCCAACTTCTAGCAATCAGCCCCAGCATTTT	CASSQDSPTSSNQPQHF
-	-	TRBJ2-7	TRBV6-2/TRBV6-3	TGTGCCAGCAGTTACGCGGACGAGCAGTACTTC	CASSYADEQYF
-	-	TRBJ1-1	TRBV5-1	TGCGCCAGCAGCTACGCGACGGACTCGTCTCCAGCTTTCTTT	CASSYATDSSPAFF
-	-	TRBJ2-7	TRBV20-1	TGCAGTGCTAGTTACTTCGGCAGGGGCCCCTACGAGCAGTACTTC	CSASYFGRGPYEQYF
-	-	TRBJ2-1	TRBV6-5	TGTGCCAGTCCTAGACACAATGAGCAGTTCTTC	CASPRHNEQFF
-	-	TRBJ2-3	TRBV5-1	TGCGCCAGCAGCTTGGGTTGGGGCGCTCTGTCCCGGATCACAGATACGCAGTATTTT	CASSLGWGALSRITDTQYF
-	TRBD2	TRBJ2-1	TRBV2	TGTGCCAGCAGTGATCGCGGGAGGTATGAGCAGTTCTTC	CASSDRGRYEQFF
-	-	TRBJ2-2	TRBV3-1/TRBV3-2	TGTGCCAGCAGCATGGGACTCTTCACCGGGGAGCTGTTTTTT	CASSMGLFTGELFF
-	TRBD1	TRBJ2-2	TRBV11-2	TGTGCCAGCAGCGCCGACAGGGGGAGATACACCGGGGAGCTGTTTTTT	CASSADRGRYTGELFF
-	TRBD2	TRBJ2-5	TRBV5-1	TGCGCCAGCAGCAGACTAGCGGGAGGGCCTATTGAGACCCAGTACTTC	CASSRLAGGPIETQYF
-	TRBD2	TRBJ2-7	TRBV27	TGTGCCAGCAGAGATAGCGGGGACACCTACGAGCAGTACTTC	CASRDSGDTYEQYF
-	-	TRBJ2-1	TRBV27	TGTGCCAGCAGTCCTACACCTCCGGGACGGGGGGCTCGGTCCTACAATGAGCAGTTCTTC	CASSPTPPGRGARSYNEQFF
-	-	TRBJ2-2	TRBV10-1	TGCGCCAGCAGTGGGGGGGACTTTAACACCGGGGAGCTGTTTTTT	CASSGGDFNTGELFF
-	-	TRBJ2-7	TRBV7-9	TGTGCCAGCAGCTTACGGGGTGGCGAGCAGTACTTC	CASSLRGGEQYF